The TCR beta chain under discussion was sequenced for a study of blood T cell repertoires in COVID-19. This clone appeared a few times. Relative to the germline gene, one junction end is altered; a read error may explain this. Only in-frame clones appear in the TCRdb table, and some are missing; sequencing was by immunoSEQ multiplex PCR. There are roughly 100,000 clones in the sample; 79% occur only once, and 15% to 20% lies in the top ten. The sample taken for sequencing was peripheral blood. The source is a woman of 80 years or more with active or convalescent COVID-19.

CDR3 sequence (DNA): TGTGCCAGCAGCTTGGTTGTATCCTACAATGAGCAGTTCTTC. Its translation is CASSLVVSYNEQFF. V usage is TRBV5-1 and J usage is TRBJ2-1; D is unclear. Germline V gene sequence: CDR1 SGHRS, CDR2 YFSETQ. This CDR3 is 14 amino acids long. The full variable domain, with the rest looked up from reference TRBV5-1 and TRBJ2-1, is KAGVTQTPRYLIKTRGQQVTLSCSPISGHRSVSWYQQTPGQGLQFLFEYFSETQRNKGNFPGRFSGRQFSNSRSEMNVSTLELGDSALYLCASSLVVSYNEQFFGPGTRLTVL.